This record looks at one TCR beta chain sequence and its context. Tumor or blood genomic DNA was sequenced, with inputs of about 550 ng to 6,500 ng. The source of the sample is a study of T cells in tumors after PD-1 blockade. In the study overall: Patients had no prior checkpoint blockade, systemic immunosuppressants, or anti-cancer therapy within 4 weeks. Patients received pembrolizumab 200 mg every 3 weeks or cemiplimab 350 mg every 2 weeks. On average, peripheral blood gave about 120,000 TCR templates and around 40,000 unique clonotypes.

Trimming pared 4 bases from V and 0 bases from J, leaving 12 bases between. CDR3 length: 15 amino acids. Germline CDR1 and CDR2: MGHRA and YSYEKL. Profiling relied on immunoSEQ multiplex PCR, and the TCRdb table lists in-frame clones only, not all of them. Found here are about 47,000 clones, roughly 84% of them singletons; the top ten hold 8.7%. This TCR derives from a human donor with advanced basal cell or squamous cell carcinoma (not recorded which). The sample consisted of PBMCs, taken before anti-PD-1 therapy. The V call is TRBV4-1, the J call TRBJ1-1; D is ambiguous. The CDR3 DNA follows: TGCGCCAGCAGCCTAGAGGACGGGATGAACACTGAAGCTTTCTTT. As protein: CASSLEDGMNTEAFF.